This entry lists 32 T cell receptor beta chains sequenced from one sample in a study of T-cell reconstitution after alpha-beta-depleted transplantation in children. TCRbeta library preparation incorporated unique molecular identifiers. TCRdb re-called the PCR reads through MiXCR, storing one row per CDR3 protein. The sample holds about 610,000 distinct CDR3 sequences, roughly a tenth seen once. Sequencing was performed on PBMCs from the stem cell graft donor, taken from the stem cell graft. The receptor set was obtained from a human donor who donated a stem cell graft to a child with acute myeloid leukemia.

This sequence joins TRBV15 and TRBJ2-4; D uncertain. Germline V gives CDR1 LNHNV, CDR2 YYDKDF (reference sequence). CDR3 size: 13 residues. Trimming took off 5 bases at V and 7 bases at J, with 12 bases between the two ends. The CDR3 here is CATSGKGWNIQYF. CDR3 DNA: TGTGCCACCAGCGGAAAGGGATGGAACATTCAGTACTTC. The variable domain in full, completed from reference TRBV15 and TRBJ2-4, reads DAMVIQNPRYQVTQFGKPVTLSCSQTLNHNVMYWYQQKSSQAPKLLFHYYDKDFNNEADTPDNFQSRRPNTSFCFLDIRSPGLGDTAMYLCATSGKGWNIQYFGAGTRLSVL.

In this sample, this clonotype turned up a few times. The chain joins TRBV5-1 to TRBJ2-2, with unresolved D. The ends were cut back, 0 bases at V and 6 bases at J, with 18 bases in the middle. This CDR3 has 17 amino acids. Germline CDR1 reads SGHRS; CDR2 reads YFSETQ. Here the CDR3 reads CASSLDPTSPLAGELFF. DNA for the CDR3: TGCGCCAGCAGCTTGGACCCGACCTCACCCCTCGCCGGGGAGCTGTTTTTT.

This chain uses TRBV12-3 or TRBV12-4 with TRBJ2-7, with TRBD2 matching over 8 bases. The CDR3 contains 14 residues. V lost 8 bases and J lost 0; bases outside the gene matches: 6. For the CDR3, the DNA is TGTGCCAGCCGGTACGGGGGGGGCTCCTACGAGCAGTACTTC. Protein sequence: CASRYGGGSYEQYF.

The genes are TRBV20-1 and TRBJ1-1, with 7 bases identical to TRBD1. The J segment lost 1 base and the V segment lost 6 bases, leaving 2 bases of the junction unmatched. Per the germline V gene, CDR1 is DFQATT and CDR2 is SNEGSKA (reference sequence). CDR3 size: 12 residues. The CDR3 sequence: CSATGRNTEAFF. CDR3 DNA: TGCAGTGCGACAGGGCGGAACACTGAAGCTTTCTTT.

A few counts support this clonotype. V gene TRBV7-2 combines with J gene TRBJ1-4; D ambiguous. Trimming took off 2 bases at V and 3 bases at J, with 10 bases between the two ends. The CDR3 totals 15 residues. Per the germline V gene, CDR1 is SGHTA and CDR2 is FQGNSA. The CDR3 is CASSLRSGPNEKLFF. The CDR3 DNA reads as TGTGCCAGCAGCTTAAGGTCCGGCCCTAATGAAAAACTGTTTTTT.

The V gene is TRBV27, the J gene TRBJ2-1; 10 bases map to TRBD1. Germline lookup yields CDR1 MNHEY and CDR2 SMNVEV (reference sequence). This CDR3 has 16 amino acids. V shed 3 bases and J 3 bases; nucleotides not matched to a gene: 5. The CDR3 DNA reads as TGTGCCAGCAGTTTCTCCGGGACAGGGGTCTACAATGAGCAGTTCTTC. Translated, it gives CASSFSGTGVYNEQFF.

This clonotype was recorded at least ten times. The chain recombines TRBV5-1 with TRBJ2-3, with 15 bases aligning to TRBD2. Unmatched junction bases numbered 7, after V lost 4 bases and J lost 4 bases. CDR1 and CDR2 (germline): SGHRS, YFSETQ. The CDR3 runs 17 residues. The CDR3 loop is CASSQGTSGRMADTQYF. CDR3 nucleotide sequence: TGCGCCAGCAGCCAGGGGACTAGCGGGAGGATGGCAGATACGCAGTATTTT.

The genes are TRBV20-1 and TRBJ2-2, with D uncertain. The germline CDR1 and CDR2 sequences are DFQATT and SNEGSKA (reference sequence). Trimming removed 2 bases from V and 9 bases from J, with 7 bases in between. CDR3 length equals 11 residues. CDR3 amino acids: CSARSVRELFF. In DNA form, the CDR3 reads TGCAGTGCTAGATCGGTCCGGGAGCTGTTTTTT.

In its sample, this clonotype was seen many times. The chain is built from TRBV29-1 and TRBJ1-2, with TRBD1 as a possible D gene (5 bases). This CDR3 comprises 12 residues. V was pared by 8 bases and J by 4 bases, with 14 bases between. Germline assignment: CDR1 SQVTM and CDR2 ANQGSEA. CDR3 sequence reads: CSLRSGVYGYTF. The CDR3 DNA is TGCAGCTTGAGATCGGGGGTCTATGGCTACACCTTC.

The chain couples TRBV30 to TRBJ1-5; D gene uncertain. CDR1 and CDR2 (germline): GTSNPN, SVGIG (reference sequence). The CDR3 is 13 residues long. The V end lost 1 base, the J end lost 4 bases, and 8 bases lay between the germline ends. The CDR3 spells CAWSGAVNQPQHF. For the CDR3, the DNA is TGTGCCTGGAGTGGAGCAGTTAATCAGCCCCAGCATTTT.

The chain recombines TRBV5-1 with TRBJ2-1; D might be TRBD2 (6 bases). Germline values: CDR1 SGHRS, CDR2 YFSETQ. Trimming shortened V by 4 bases and J by 7 bases, and 21 bases separated the two germline ends. The CDR3 extends over 16 amino acids. As DNA, the CDR3 is TGCGCCAGCAGCCCGGCGGGGACTGTGCTTCCGAATGAGCAGTTCTTC. Its protein product is CASSPAGTVLPNEQFF.

Ten or more counts support this clonotype. V and J are TRBV10-3 and TRBJ2-3, with D possibly TRBD2 on 5 matching bases. This CDR3 contains 15 residues. CDR1 and CDR2 from the germline V gene are ENHRY and SYGVKD. The V end was cut by 5 bases, the J end by 1 base, with 13 bases between. The CDR3, as DNA: TGTGCCATCAGTCCCGGACTGCTCCGCACAGATACGCAGTATTTT. This sequence encodes CAISPGLLRTDTQYF.

CDR3 DNA sequence: TGTGCCAGTAGTTTCAGACGGTATGACAATGAGCAGTTCTTC. As protein: CASSFRRYDNEQFF. The rearrangement uses TRBV19 and TRBJ2-1; unclear D gene. Germline V gene sequence: CDR1 LNHDA, CDR2 SQIVND (reference sequence). Deletions cut 5 bases from V and 5 bases from J, with 13 bases between. This CDR3 spans 14 amino acids.

The rearrangement uses TRBV5-1 and TRBJ2-3; TRBD1 agrees at 8 bases. Losses at the gene ends were 9 bases for V and 4 bases for J; bases not matched to a gene: 10. This CDR3 contains 14 residues. In germline, CDR1 is SGHRS, CDR2 YFSETQ. The CDR3 loop is CATTGQGSPDTQYF. The CDR3 DNA reads TGCGCCACCACCGGACAGGGATCCCCAGATACGCAGTATTTT.

The V call is TRBV30, the J call TRBJ1-5; no clear D. From germline, CDR1 is GTSNPN and CDR2 SVGIG (reference sequence). Trimming cost V 0 bases and J 1 base, with 10 bases left between them. This CDR3 is 15 amino acids long. For the CDR3, the DNA is TGTGCCTGGAGTGTACTCGGGCCAAGCAATCAGCCCCAGCATTTT. It translates to CAWSVLGPSNQPQHF.

This clonotype turned up a few times. V and J are TRBV5-1 and TRBJ1-3; possible D gene TRBD1, 6 bases. Deletions cut 2 bases from V and 6 bases from J, with 18 bases between. The CDR3 runs to 16 residues. CDR1 is SGHRS and CDR2 is YFSETQ in the germline V gene. The CDR3 region has the DNA TGCGCCAGCAGCTTTCGGTCGGCGGGGGGCGAAAACACCATATATTTT. Its protein product is CASSFRSAGGENTIYF.

This clonotype was observed at least ten times. The rearrangement uses TRBV9 and TRBJ2-7, with D tentatively TRBD2 (6 bases). Trimming took 0 bases from V and 2 from J, leaving 12 bases between them. The CDR3 is made up of 15 amino acids. Germline CDR1 reads SGDLS; CDR2 reads YYNGEE. In DNA form, the CDR3 reads TGTGCCAGCAGCGTAGACGGCGGGGCGGCCTACGAGCAGTACTTC. Protein sequence: CASSVDGGAAYEQYF.

A few counts support this clonotype. V is TRBV11-2 and J is TRBJ2-3; a possible D gene is TRBD2 (6 bases). Germline assignment: CDR1 SGHAT and CDR2 FQNNGV. V gave up 0 bases and J gave up 7 bases, with 11 bases separating them. The length of the CDR3 is 14 residues. This CDR3 reads CASSLDRAGYTQYF. CDR3 in DNA: TGTGCCAGCAGCTTAGACCGAGCGGGCTATACGCAGTATTTT.

This clonotype was observed a handful of times. The gene calls are TRBV6-1 and TRBJ2-2; 8 bases line up with TRBD1. J was trimmed by 7 bases and V by 4 bases; bases with no gene match: 11. Per germline, CDR1 MNHNS and CDR2 SASEGT. The length of the CDR3 is 16 residues. Here the CDR3 reads CASSGQGHSYVGELFF. CDR3 nucleotides: TGTGCCAGCAGTGGACAGGGGCACTCTTATGTCGGGGAGCTGTTTTTT.

This clonotype occurred many times. This chain links TRBV29-1 with TRBJ2-7, with 7 bases identical to TRBD2. The CDR3 totals 11 residues. Germline V gives CDR1 SQVTM, CDR2 ANQGSEA. J lost 4 bases, V lost 4 bases, and 1 base had no gene match. CDR3 in DNA: TGCAGCGTTGGCGGGAGTTACGAGCAGTACTTC. It translates to CSVGGSYEQYF.

In its sample, this clonotype was seen many times. For the CDR3, the DNA is TGTGCCATCAGTGAGTCGTCAGGGATGTCCTACGAGCAGTACTTC. Translation gives CAISESSGMSYEQYF. V and J are TRBV10-3 and TRBJ2-7; weak D call: TRBD1 (5 bases). The CDR3 covers 15 residues. Trimming left V 0 bases short and J 1 base short, with 10 bases between. Germline CDR1 and CDR2: ENHRY and SYGVKD.

In this sample, this clonotype turned up many times. The genes are TRBV4-2 and TRBJ2-1; TRBD2 matches 14 bases. Per the germline V gene, CDR1 is LGHNA and CDR2 is YNFKEQ. The CDR3 runs 18 residues. Trimming removed 3 bases from V and 8 bases from J; junction bases left unmatched: 12. CDR3 region: CASSQGSGTSGRGDEQFF. The CDR3 DNA follows: TGTGCCAGCAGCCAGGGTTCCGGGACTAGCGGGAGAGGCGATGAGCAGTTCTTC.

This clonotype was observed many times. This chain joins TRBV28 and TRBJ1-5; tentatively, D is TRBD1 (5 bases). CDR3 size: 15 residues. In germline, CDR1 is MDHEN, CDR2 SYDVKM. Between the trimmed V and J ends, which lost 5 bases and 7 bases, there was a span of 18 bases. The CDR3 DNA reads TGTGCCAGCAGTCCCCCGACAGCCGCGGGGCAGCCCCAGCATTTT. Its translation: CASSPPTAAGQPQHF.

The sample holds one count of this clonotype. The chain carries TRBV20-1 and TRBJ1-2; no firm D call. V lost 0 bases and J lost 4, with 9 bases in between. Germline V gene data show CDR1 as DFQATT and CDR2 as SNEGSKA (reference sequence). The length of the CDR3 is 13 residues. The CDR3 DNA follows: TGCAGTGCTAGAGATGTACAGTTCTATGGCTACACCTTC. This translates into CSARDVQFYGYTF.

Only a few counts were recorded for this clonotype. J is TRBJ2-7 and V is TRBV29-1; D call uncertain. CDR1 and CDR2 (germline): SQVTM, ANQGSEA. There are 10 residues in the CDR3. V lost 4 bases, J lost 5 bases, and 6 bases lay in between. The CDR3 region is CSVGNHEQYF. Here the CDR3 DNA reads TGCAGCGTTGGGAACCACGAGCAGTACTTC.

The chain is built from TRBV10-3 and TRBJ1-1; the D gene is possibly TRBD1 (6 bases). CDR1 ENHRY and CDR2 SYGVKD come from the germline V gene. The CDR3 spans 10 residues. Deletions cut 10 bases from V and 7 bases from J, with 10 bases between. The CDR3 coding sequence is TGTGCCAGCTGGGGGCGTGAAGCTTTCTTT. Translated, it gives CASWGREAFF.

Ten or more counts support this clonotype. The V and J genes are TRBV9 and TRBJ2-7; the match to TRBD1 covers 8 bases. The junction had 8 bases not matched to a gene; V was cut back by 4 bases and J by 2 bases. The CDR3 has 15 amino acids. CDR1 SGDLS and CDR2 YYNGEE come from the germline V gene. The CDR3 spells CASSPIGTGPYEQYF. The CDR3, as DNA: TGTGCCAGCAGCCCCATCGGGACAGGACCCTACGAGCAGTACTTC.

There are a few counts of this clonotype. CDR3 in amino acids: CASSSRLGYSQETQYF. Here the CDR3 DNA reads TGTGCCAGCAGCTCTCGCCTAGGTTACTCACAAGAGACCCAGTACTTC. The chain recombines TRBV7-9 with TRBJ2-5; D gene ambiguous. This CDR3 spans 16 amino acids. In germline, CDR1 is SEHNR, CDR2 FQNEAQ (reference sequence). Trimming pared 4 bases from V and 2 bases from J, leaving 17 bases between.

The V and J genes are TRBV5-1 and TRBJ2-7, with TRBD2 identical over 16 bases. V trimming: 4 bases; J trimming: 3 bases; junction bases outside the gene matches: 7. The germline V gene has CDR1 SGHRS and CDR2 YFSETQ. This CDR3 region has 17 residues. CDR3 loop: CASSRGLAGGFNYEQYF. DNA of the CDR3: TGCGCCAGCAGCCGGGGACTAGCGGGAGGGTTTAACTACGAGCAGTACTTC.

The gene calls are TRBV10-3 and TRBJ2-2; no firm D call. Germline assignment: CDR1 ENHRY and CDR2 SYGVKD. V was pared by 10 bases and J by 2 bases, with 14 bases between. The CDR3 consists of 14 residues. Written as DNA, the CDR3 is TGTGCCAGCAACCCTAATACTAACACCGGGGAGCTGTTTTTT. Its translation: CASNPNTNTGELFF.

This clonotype was counted between two and nine times. The rearrangement uses TRBV25-1 and TRBJ2-3, with a tentative D call TRBD2 (5 bases). Between the trimmed V and J ends, which lost 5 bases and 2 bases, there was a span of 17 bases. Germline V gene sequence: CDR1 MGHDK, CDR2 SYGVNS. CDR3 length: 16 residues. The CDR3 DNA is TGTGCCAGCAGTCCAAGGGCGGGCGGCCTCACAGATACGCAGTATTTT. Translating it yields CASSPRAGGLTDTQYF. Complete variable domain (other parts from reference TRBV25-1 and TRBJ2-3): EADIYQTPRYLVIGTGKKITLECSQTMGHDKMYWYQQDPGMELHLIHYSYGVNSTEKGDLSSESTVSRIRTEHFPLTLESARPSHTSQYLCASSPRAGGLTDTQYFGPGTRLTVL.

This chain uses TRBV7-2 with TRBJ2-7, with D perhaps TRBD1 (5 bases). Germline V CDR1 and CDR2: SGHTA, FQGNSA. The ends were cut back, 4 bases at V and 5 bases at J, with 21 bases in the middle. This CDR3 region has 16 residues. CDR3 residues: CASSSAPQGFVDEQYF. In DNA, the CDR3 is TGTGCCAGCAGCTCGGCCCCCCAGGGATTTGTTGACGAGCAGTACTTC.